The clone carrying this T cell receptor (beta chain) has a handful of counts. Its antigen remains unknown. The sample originates from a study of T-cell memory formation after mild COVID-19. Study findings and constraints: Prior to infection, memory already included some responding clones, suggesting cross-reactive memory joined.

The CDR3 covers 15 residues. V shed 2 bases and J shed 5 bases, with 13 bases lying between them. Germline-derived CDR1 and CDR2 are MNHEY and SVGAGI. MiXCR was run by TCRdb on the 5' RACE reads, yielding one entry per CDR3 protein. The sample shows under 700,000 distinct CDR3 sequences, about a fifth of them seen only once. The receptor was isolated from an adult woman who had mild COVID-19 (a few samples of this study predate the infection). Cell type and time point are not known. Sequenced sample: PBMCs or a T cell subset sorted from them (not recorded which). This sequence joins TRBV6-5 and TRBJ2-1; maybe TRBD2 (7 bases). This chain's CDR3 is CASSYRGGPNNEQFF. The CDR3, as DNA: TGTGCCAGCAGTTACAGGGGGGGCCCGAACAATGAGCAGTTCTTC.